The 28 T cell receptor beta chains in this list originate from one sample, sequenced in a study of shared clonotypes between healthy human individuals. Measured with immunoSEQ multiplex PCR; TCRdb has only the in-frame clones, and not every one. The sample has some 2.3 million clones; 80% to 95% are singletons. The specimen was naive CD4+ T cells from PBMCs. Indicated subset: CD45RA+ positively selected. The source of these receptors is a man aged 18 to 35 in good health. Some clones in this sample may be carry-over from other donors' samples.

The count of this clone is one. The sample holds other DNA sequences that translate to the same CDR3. This chain's CDR3 is CASSLVGSADTQYF. DNA for the CDR3: TGTGCCAGCAGCTTAGTGGGCAGCGCAGATACGCAGTATTTT. The rearrangement uses TRBV7-9 and TRBJ2-3, with D uncertain. The CDR3 runs 14 residues. With 1 base removed from V and 4 bases from J, the gap between germline ends came to 9 bases. Germline lookup yields CDR1 SEHNR and CDR2 FQNEAQ (reference sequence).

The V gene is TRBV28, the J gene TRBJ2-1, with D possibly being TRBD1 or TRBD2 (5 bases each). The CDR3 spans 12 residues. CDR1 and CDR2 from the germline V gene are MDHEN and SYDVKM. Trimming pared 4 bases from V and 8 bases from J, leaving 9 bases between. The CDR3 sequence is CASSSRDDEQFF. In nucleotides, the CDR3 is TGTGCCAGCAGTTCCAGGGACGATGAGCAGTTCTTC.

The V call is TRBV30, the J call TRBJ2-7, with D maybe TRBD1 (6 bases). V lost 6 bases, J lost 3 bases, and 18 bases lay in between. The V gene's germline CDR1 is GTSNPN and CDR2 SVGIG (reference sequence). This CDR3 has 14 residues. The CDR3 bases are TGTGCCTGCACCACAGGGTCCGGGCGCTACGAGCAGTACTTC. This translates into CACTTGSGRYEQYF.

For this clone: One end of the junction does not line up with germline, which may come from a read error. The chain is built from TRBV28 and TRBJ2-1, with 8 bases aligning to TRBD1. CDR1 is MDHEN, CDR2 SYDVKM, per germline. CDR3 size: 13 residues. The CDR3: CTSRSGQDDEQFF. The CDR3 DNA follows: TGTACCAGCAGATCGGGACAGGACGATGAGCAGTTCTTC.

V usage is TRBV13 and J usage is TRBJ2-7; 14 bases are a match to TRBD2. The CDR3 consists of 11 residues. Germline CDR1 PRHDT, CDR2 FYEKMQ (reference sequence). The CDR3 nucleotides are TGTGCCAGCAAAGGACTAGCGGGAGGCCCTGTA. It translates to CASKGLAGGPV.

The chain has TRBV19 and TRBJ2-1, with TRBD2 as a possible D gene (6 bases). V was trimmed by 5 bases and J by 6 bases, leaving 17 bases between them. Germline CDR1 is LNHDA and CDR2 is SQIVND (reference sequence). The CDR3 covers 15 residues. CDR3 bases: TGTGCCAGTAGTTCAACTAGCCTGGGGTCCAATGAGCAGTTCTTC. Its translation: CASSSTSLGSNEQFF.

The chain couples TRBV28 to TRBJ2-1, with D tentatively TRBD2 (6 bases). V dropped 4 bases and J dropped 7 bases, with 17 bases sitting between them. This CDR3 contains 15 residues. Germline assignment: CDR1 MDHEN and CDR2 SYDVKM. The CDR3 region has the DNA TGTGCCAGCAGTTCACTCAGACTAGTATCTAATGAGCAGTTCTTC. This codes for CASSSLRLVSNEQFF.

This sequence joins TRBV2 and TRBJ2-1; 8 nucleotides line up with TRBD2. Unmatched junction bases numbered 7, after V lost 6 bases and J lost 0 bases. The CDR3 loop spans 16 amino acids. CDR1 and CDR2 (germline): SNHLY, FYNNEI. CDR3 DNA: TGTGCCAGCAGGCAACGTACTAGCGGCTCCTACAATGAGCAGTTCTTC. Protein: CASRQRTSGSYNEQFF.

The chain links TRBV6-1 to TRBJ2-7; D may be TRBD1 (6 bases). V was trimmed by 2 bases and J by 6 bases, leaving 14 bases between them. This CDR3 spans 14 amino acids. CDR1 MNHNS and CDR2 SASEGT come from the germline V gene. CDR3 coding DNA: TGTGCCAGCAGTGAATCCACAGGGTATGGCGAGCAGTACTTC. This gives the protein CASSESTGYGEQYF.

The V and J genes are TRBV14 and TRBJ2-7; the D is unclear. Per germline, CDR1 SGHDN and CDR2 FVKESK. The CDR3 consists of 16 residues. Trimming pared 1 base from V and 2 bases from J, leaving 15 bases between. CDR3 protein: CASSQVSWSFPYEQYF. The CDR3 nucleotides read TGTGCCAGCAGCCAAGTATCCTGGAGCTTTCCCTACGAGCAGTACTTC. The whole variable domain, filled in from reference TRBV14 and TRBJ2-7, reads EAGVTQFPSHSVIEKGQTVTLRCDPISGHDNLYWYRRVMGKEIKFLLHFVKESKQDESGMPNNRFLAERTGGTYSTLKVQPAELEDSGVYFCASSQVSWSFPYEQYFGPGTRLTVT.

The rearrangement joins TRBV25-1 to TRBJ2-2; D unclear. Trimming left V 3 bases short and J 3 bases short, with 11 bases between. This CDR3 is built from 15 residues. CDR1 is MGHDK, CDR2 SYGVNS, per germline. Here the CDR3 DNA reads TGTGCCAGCAGTGAGGCTCCCGGGTACACCGGGGAGCTGTTTTTT. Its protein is CASSEAPGYTGELFF. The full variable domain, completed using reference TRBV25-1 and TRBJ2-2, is EADIYQTPRYLVIGTGKKITLECSQTMGHDKMYWYQQDPGMELHLIHYSYGVNSTEKGDLSSESTVSRIRTEHFPLTLESARPSHTSQYLCASSEAPGYTGELFFGEGSRLTVL.

CDR3 protein: CASSYLSGTSGSPSYEQYF. The CDR3 nucleotides read TGTGCCAGCAGTTACTTATCCGGGACTAGCGGGAGTCCCTCCTACGAGCAGTACTTC. V and J are TRBV7-9 and TRBJ2-7; 14 bases match TRBD2. Germline values: CDR1 SEHNR, CDR2 FQNEAQ (reference sequence). CDR3 length: 19 residues. With V trimmed by 6 bases and J by 0 bases, 13 bases remained unmatched.

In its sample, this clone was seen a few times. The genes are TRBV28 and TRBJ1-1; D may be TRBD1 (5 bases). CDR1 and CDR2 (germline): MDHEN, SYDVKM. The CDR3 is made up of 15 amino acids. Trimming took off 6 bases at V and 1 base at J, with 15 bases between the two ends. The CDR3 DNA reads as TGTGCCAGCAGCGCAGGGTATGCGGGGAACACTGAAGCTTTCTTT. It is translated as CASSAGYAGNTEAFF. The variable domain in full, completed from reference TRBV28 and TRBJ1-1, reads DVKVTQSSRYLVKRTGEKVFLECVQDMDHENMFWYRQDPGLGLRLIYFSYDVKMKEKGDIPEGYSVSREKKERFSLILESASTNQTSMYLCASSAGYAGNTEAFFGQGTRLTVV.

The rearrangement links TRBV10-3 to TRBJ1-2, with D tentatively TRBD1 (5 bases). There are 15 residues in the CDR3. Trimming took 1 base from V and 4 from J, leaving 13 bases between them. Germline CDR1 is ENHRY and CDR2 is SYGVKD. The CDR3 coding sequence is TGTGCCATCAGTGAGTTTATGGGGGGAGCCTATGGCTACACCTTC. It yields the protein CAISEFMGGAYGYTF.

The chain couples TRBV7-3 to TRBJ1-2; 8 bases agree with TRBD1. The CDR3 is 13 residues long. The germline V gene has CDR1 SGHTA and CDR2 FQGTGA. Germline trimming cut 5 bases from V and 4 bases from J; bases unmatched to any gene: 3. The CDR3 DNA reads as TGTGCCAGCAGCGCGGACAGGGTCTATGGCTACACCTTC. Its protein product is CASSADRVYGYTF.

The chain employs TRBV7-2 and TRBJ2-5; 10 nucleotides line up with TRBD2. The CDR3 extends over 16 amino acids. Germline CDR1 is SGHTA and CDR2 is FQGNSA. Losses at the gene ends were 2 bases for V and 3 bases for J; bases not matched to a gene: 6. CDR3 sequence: CASSLRASGSEETQYF. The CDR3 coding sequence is TGTGCCAGCAGCTTACGGGCTAGCGGGAGTGAAGAGACCCAGTACTTC.

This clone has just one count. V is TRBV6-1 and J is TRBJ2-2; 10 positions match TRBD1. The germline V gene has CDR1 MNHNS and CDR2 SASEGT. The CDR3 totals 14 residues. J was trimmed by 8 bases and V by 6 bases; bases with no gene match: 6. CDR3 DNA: TGTGCCAGCAGAGGGACAGGGGAAGGGGGGGAGCTGTTTTTT. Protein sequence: CASRGTGEGGELFF.

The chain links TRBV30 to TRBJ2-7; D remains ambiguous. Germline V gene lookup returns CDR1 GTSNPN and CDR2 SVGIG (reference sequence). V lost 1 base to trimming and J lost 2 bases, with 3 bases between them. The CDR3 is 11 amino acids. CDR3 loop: CAWSEPYEQYF. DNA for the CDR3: TGTGCCTGGAGTGAACCCTACGAGCAGTACTTC. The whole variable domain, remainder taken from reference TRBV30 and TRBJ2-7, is SQTIHQWPATLVQPVGSPLSLECTVEGTSNPNLYWYRQAAGRGLQLLFYSVGIGQISSEVPQNLSASRPQDRQFILSSKKLLLSDSGFYLCAWSEPYEQYFGPGTRLTVT.

CDR3 DNA sequence: TGTGCCAGCAGCACGCCGGGGTACTACGAGCAGTACTTC. The encoded protein is CASSTPGYYEQYF. The chain carries TRBV7-2 and TRBJ2-7; possible D gene TRBD2, 5 bases. This CDR3 comprises 13 residues. The V gene's germline CDR1 is SGHTA and CDR2 FQGNSA. The germline V and J ends were trimmed by 5 bases and 3 bases, with 11 bases remaining between them.

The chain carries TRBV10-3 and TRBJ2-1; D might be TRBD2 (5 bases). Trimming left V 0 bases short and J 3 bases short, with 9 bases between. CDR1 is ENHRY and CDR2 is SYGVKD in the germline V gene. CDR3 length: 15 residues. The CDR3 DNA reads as TGTGCCATCAGTGAGTCGACTATTGACTACAATGAGCAGTTCTTC. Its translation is CAISESTIDYNEQFF.

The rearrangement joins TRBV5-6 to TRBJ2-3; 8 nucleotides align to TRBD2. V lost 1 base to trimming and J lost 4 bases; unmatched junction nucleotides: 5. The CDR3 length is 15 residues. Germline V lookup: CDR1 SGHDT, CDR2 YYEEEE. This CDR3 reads CASSLFGRAPDTQYF. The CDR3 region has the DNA TGTGCCAGCAGCTTGTTCGGGAGGGCCCCAGATACGCAGTATTTT. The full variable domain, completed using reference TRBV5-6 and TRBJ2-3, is DAGVTQSPTHLIKTRGQQVTLRCSPKSGHDTVSWYQQALGQGPQFIFQYYEEEERQRGNFPDRFSGHQFPNYSSELNVNALLLGDSALYLCASSLFGRAPDTQYFGPGTRLTVL.

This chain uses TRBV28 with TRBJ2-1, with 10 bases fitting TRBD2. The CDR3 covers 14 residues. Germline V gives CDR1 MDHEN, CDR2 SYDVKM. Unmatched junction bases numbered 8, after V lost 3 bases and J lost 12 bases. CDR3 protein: CASSLTSGPMGQFF. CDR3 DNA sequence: TGTGCCAGCAGTTTGACTAGCGGGCCAATGGGGCAGTTCTTC. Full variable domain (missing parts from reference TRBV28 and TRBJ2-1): DVKVTQSSRYLVKRTGEKVFLECVQDMDHENMFWYRQDPGLGLRLIYFSYDVKMKEKGDIPEGYSVSREKKERFSLILESASTNQTSMYLCASSLTSGPMGQFFGPGTRLTVL.

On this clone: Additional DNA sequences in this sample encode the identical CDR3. CDR3 in amino acids: CASSLGLAGNNEQFF. DNA for the CDR3: TGCGCCAGCAGCTTGGGGCTAGCGGGTAATAATGAGCAGTTCTTC. V gene TRBV5-1 combines with J gene TRBJ2-1; 8 bases are a match to TRBD2. After removal of 0 bases from V and 7 bases from J, the junction contained 6 bases not matched to a gene. The CDR3 is 15 amino acids. The germline V gene encodes CDR1 SGHRS and CDR2 YFSETQ.

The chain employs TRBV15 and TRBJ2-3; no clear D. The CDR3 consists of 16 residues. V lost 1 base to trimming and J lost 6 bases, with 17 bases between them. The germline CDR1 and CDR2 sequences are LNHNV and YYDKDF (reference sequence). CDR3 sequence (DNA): TGTGCCACCAGCAGAGCGCTTACCGATGCAGTTGATACGCAGTATTTT. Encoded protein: CATSRALTDAVDTQYF.

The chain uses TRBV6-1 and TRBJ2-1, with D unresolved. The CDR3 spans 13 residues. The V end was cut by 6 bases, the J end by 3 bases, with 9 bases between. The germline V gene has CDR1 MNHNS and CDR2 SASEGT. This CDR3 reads CASRQTHYNEQFF. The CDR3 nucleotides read TGTGCCAGCAGGCAGACCCACTACAATGAGCAGTTCTTC.

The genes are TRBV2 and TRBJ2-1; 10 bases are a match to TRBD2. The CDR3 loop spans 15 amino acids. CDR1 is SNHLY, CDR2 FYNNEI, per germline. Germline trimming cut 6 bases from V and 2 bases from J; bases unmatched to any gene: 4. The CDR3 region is CASRPSGSAYNEQFF. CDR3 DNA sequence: TGTGCCAGCAGGCCTAGCGGGAGCGCCTACAATGAGCAGTTCTTC.

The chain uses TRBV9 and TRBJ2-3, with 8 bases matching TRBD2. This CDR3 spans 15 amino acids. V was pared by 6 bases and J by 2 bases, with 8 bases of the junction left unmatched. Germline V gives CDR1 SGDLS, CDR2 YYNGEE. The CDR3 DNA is TGTGCCAGCAAGCCCACTAGCGGATCCACAGATACGCAGTATTTT. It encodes CASKPTSGSTDTQYF.

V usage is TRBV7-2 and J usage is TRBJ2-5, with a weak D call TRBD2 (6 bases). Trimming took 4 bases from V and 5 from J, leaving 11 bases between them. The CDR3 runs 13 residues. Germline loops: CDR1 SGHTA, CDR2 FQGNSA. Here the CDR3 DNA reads TGTGCCAGCAGCTCCGAAGGAGGGGAGACCCAGTACTTC. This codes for CASSSEGGETQYF.